This T cell receptor beta chain was identified during a study of breast tumors, draining lymph nodes, adjacent tissues. Details on this clonotype: The antigen is undetermined.

With 5 bases removed from V and 3 bases from J, the gap between germline ends came to 8 bases. This CDR3 contains 12 residues. TCRdb independently ran MiXCR on the multiplex PCR reads; one entry per CDR3 protein. The sample carries approximately 52,000 distinct CDR3 sequences, under 50% recorded once. Study-wide findings and caveats: Compared with lymph nodes, tumors were less diverse; compared with nontumor tissue, more.

The chain has TRBV12-3 or TRBV12-4 and TRBJ2-7; the D call may be TRBD1 or TRBD2 (5 bases each). This TCR was recovered from a female donor with breast cancer. Some clones in this sample may be carry-over from other donors' samples. What was sequenced was breast tumor tissue. The CDR3 DNA is TGTGCCAGCAGTGTTGGGGGCTACGAGCAGTACTTC. Its translation is CASSVGGYEQYF.